This T cell receptor beta chain was sequenced for a study of shared T cell receptors in the human thymus. Germline CDR1 reads MNHEY; CDR2 reads SVGAGI. Trimming cost V 6 bases and J 5 bases, with 10 bases left between them. This CDR3 spans 12 amino acids. Repertoires were generated with immunoSEQ multiplex PCR, while TCRdb's copy carries only in-frame clones and drops some. This sample has approximately 760,000 clones, with approximately 85% found just once. These data also featured in a second study, about human thymus T cells. That source adds: Healthy Finnish infants undergoing corrective surgery for congenital heart defects were used as donors. Thymic resections from corrective heart surgery supplied the tissue. What related research reported was that thymic repertoires overlapped highly among unrelated individuals.

Specimen: thymocytes. The V and J genes are TRBV6-5 and TRBJ1-2; D not resolved. The clonotype originates from a girl less than two years old with a congenital heart defect. CDR3 sequence (DNA): TGTGCCAGCAGCCCCTGGCCGTATGGCTACACCTTC. This translates into CASSPWPYGYTF.